The 5 T cell receptor beta chains below were found in one sample sequenced in a study of CD8 T cells in Susac syndrome. Reverse transcription of about 0.45 to 1 ug RNA was carried out with random hexamers. TCRdb analysed the immunoSEQ multiplex PCR reads with MiXCR anew, one entry per CDR3 protein. The sample holds about 120,000 distinct CDR3 sequences, less than 95% seen once. Sequenced input: CD4+ T cells from PBMCs. Source of these receptors: a human donor in good health.

The V and J genes are TRBV12-3 or TRBV12-4 and TRBJ2-1; maybe TRBD1 (5 bases). V was cut by 6 bases and J by 4 bases, with 10 bases left in between. The CDR3 runs 13 residues. The CDR3 bases are TGTGCCAGCAGACTGACAGCTTACAATGAGCAGTTCTTC. It codes for CASRLTAYNEQFF.

V is TRBV6-5 and J is TRBJ2-1, with TRBD1 identical over 7 bases. The better agreement between TRBJ2-7 and the DNA end casts doubt on the J call. This CDR3 contains 13 residues. In germline, CDR1 is MNHEY, CDR2 SVGAGI. This chain's CDR3 is CASSYVQGNEQYF. In nucleotides, the CDR3 is TGTGCCAGCAGTTACGTACAGGGGAACGAGCAGTACTTC.

The rearrangement uses TRBV30 and TRBJ1-6; TRBD1 aligns across 10 bases. This CDR3 comprises 14 residues. V shed 4 bases, J shed 7 bases, and the junction held 4 bases outside the gene matches. Germline-derived CDR1 and CDR2 are GTSNPN and SVGIG (reference sequence). CDR3 in DNA: TGTGCCTGGACGACAGGGGGCTGGAATTCACCCCTCCACTTT. As protein: CAWTTGGWNSPLHF.

This sequence joins TRBV4-1 and TRBJ2-3, with D unresolved. Germline CDR1 and CDR2: MGHRA and YSYEKL. V was clipped by 1 base and J by 4 bases, with 15 bases between them. The CDR3 loop spans 16 amino acids. The CDR3 nucleotides read TGCGCCAGCAGCCAAGGGGCCCTGGGGTTCCCAGATACGCAGTATTTT. Translated: CASSQGALGFPDTQYF.

The J gene is TRBJ2-3, the V gene TRBV20-1, with D possibly matching TRBD1 (6 bases). V gave up 8 bases and J gave up 0 bases, with 6 bases separating them. The CDR3 extends over 11 amino acids. The germline CDR1 and CDR2 sequences are DFQATT and SNEGSKA (reference sequence). The CDR3 region has the DNA TGCAGTACAGGGAGCACAGATACGCAGTATTTT. Its protein is CSTGSTDTQYF.